Following are 7 T cell receptor beta chains from one sample sequenced in a study of blood T cell repertoires in COVID-19. The protocol was immunoSEQ multiplex PCR, while the TCRdb copy is restricted to in-frame clones and leaves out a portion. The sample lists roughly 150,000 clones; about four fifths were seen once. The sequenced sample was peripheral blood. The receptors derive from a human donor with acute or convalescent COVID-19. The donor label of this sample is uncertain.

The sample holds a few counts of this clone. This chain joins TRBV10-2 and TRBJ2-7; 8 positions match TRBD1. The V gene end was trimmed by 6 bases and the J gene end by 4 bases; junction bases not matched to a gene: 11. The CDR3 loop spans 15 amino acids. Germline lookup yields CDR1 WSHSY and CDR2 SAAADI. The CDR3 DNA follows: TGCGCCAGCAGAGACGACGGACAGGGAGGATACGAGCAGTACTTC. Its protein product is CASRDDGQGGYEQYF.

V is TRBV5-1 and J is TRBJ1-2, with D unresolved. The germline gives CDR1 SGHRS, CDR2 YFSETQ. V shed 4 bases and J shed 4 bases, with 8 bases lying between them. The CDR3 spans 12 residues. The CDR3 DNA follows: TGCGCCAGCAGCCCCGACACCTATGGCTACACCTTC. Its protein is CASSPDTYGYTF.

The rearrangement links TRBV30 to TRBJ1-5, with TRBD1 matching 8 bases. The CDR3 length is 15 residues. Looked up from germline, CDR1 is GTSNPN and CDR2 is SVGIG (reference sequence). Trimming cost V 3 bases and J 1 base; bases outside gene matches: 5. The CDR3 DNA reads as TGTGCCTGGAGAACAGGGGGAGCGAGCAATCAGCCCCAGCATTTT. Its translation is CAWRTGGASNQPQHF.

The chain employs TRBV4-1 and TRBJ1-3, with D unresolved. The CDR3 runs 13 residues. CDR1 and CDR2 (germline): MGHRA, YSYEKL. V was trimmed by 1 base and J by 3 bases, leaving 4 bases between them. This CDR3 reads CASSQGGGNTIYF. CDR3 nucleotide sequence: TGCGCCAGCAGCCAAGGAGGTGGAAACACCATATATTTT.

The chain uses TRBV9 and TRBJ1-3, with D possibly TRBD1 on 5 matching bases. Germline V gives CDR1 SGDLS, CDR2 YYNGEE. This CDR3 is 15 amino acids long. V lost 2 bases to trimming and J lost 2 bases, with 11 bases between them. The CDR3 DNA reads TGTGCCAGCAGCGTGACAGTGGCCCCTGGAAACACCATATATTTT. It specifies CASSVTVAPGNTIYF.

In this sample, this clone turned up once. This sequence joins TRBV3-1 (or the pseudogene TRBV3-2) and TRBJ1-2; D is perhaps TRBD1 (5 bases). V was clipped by 1 base and J by 4 bases, with 16 bases between them. CDR1 is LGHDT and CDR2 is YNNKEL in the germline V gene (reference sequence). The length of the CDR3 is 16 residues. CDR3 in amino acids: CASSQGVGDSSYGYTF. CDR3 bases: TGTGCCAGCAGCCAAGGGGTGGGCGACAGCAGCTATGGCTACACCTTC.

The chain has TRBV19 and TRBJ2-2, with 7 bases lining up with TRBD1. CDR1 is LNHDA, CDR2 SQIVND, per germline (reference sequence). V was clipped by 7 bases and J by 0 bases; unmatched bases: 5. The CDR3 contains 15 residues. The CDR3 sequence is CASNGRGSNTGELFF. The CDR3 DNA is TGTGCCAGTAATGGCAGGGGGTCGAACACCGGGGAGCTGTTTTTT.